The 30 T cell receptor beta chains in this list originate from one sample, sequenced in a study of cytomegalovirus exposure and HLA in healthy donors. PCR was performed using 60 Vbeta and 13 Jbeta primers. The protocol was immunoSEQ multiplex PCR, while the TCRdb copy is restricted to in-frame clones and leaves out a portion. This table holds 170,000 or so clones, 70% to 90% found once. Specimen: PBMCs. The source is a girl between 10 and 17 years old in good health and CMV-seropositive.

The V call is TRBV19, the J call TRBJ1-6; weak D call: TRBD1 (6 bases). The CDR3 length is 14 residues. Germline-derived CDR1 and CDR2 are LNHDA and SQIVND (reference sequence). Trimming removed 8 bases at V and 3 bases at J, with 11 bases between. The DNA of the CDR3 is TGTGCCAGTTACGACAGGATCTATAATTCACCCCTCCACTTT. It yields the protein CASYDRIYNSPLHF.

This clone was observed a single time. The rearrangement links TRBV6-6 to TRBJ2-5; no clear D gene. The CDR3 has 12 residues. Per germline, CDR1 MNHNY and CDR2 SVGAGI (reference sequence). Trimming stripped 5 bases from V and 5 bases from J, with 9 bases between. The CDR3 loop is CASSSKWETQYF. The CDR3, as DNA: TGTGCCAGCAGTAGCAAGTGGGAGACCCAGTACTTC.

This chain links TRBV6-5 with TRBJ2-7; TRBD1 is a possible D gene (6 bases). The CDR3 sequence is 15 residues long. Trimming left V 2 bases short and J 3 bases short, with 14 bases between. The germline gives CDR1 MNHEY, CDR2 SVGAGI. CDR3 in amino acids: CASSYGQGTLYEQYF. The CDR3 coding sequence is TGTGCCAGCAGTTACGGTCAGGGGACCCTCTACGAGCAGTACTTC.

The V gene is TRBV19, the J gene TRBJ1-6; D not resolved. The V end was cut by 3 bases, the J end by 2 bases, with 11 bases between. This CDR3 has 16 amino acids. In germline, CDR1 is LNHDA, CDR2 SQIVND (reference sequence). The CDR3 here is CASSMIRDAYNSPLHF. For the CDR3, the DNA is TGTGCCAGTAGTATGATCCGGGATGCCTATAATTCACCCCTCCACTTT.

This clone has a handful of counts. The CDR3 region has the DNA TGTGCCAGCAGTTACTCTGGGCCCTACAATGAGCAGTTCTTC. Protein sequence: CASSYSGPYNEQFF. This chain links TRBV6-5 with TRBJ2-1, with unresolved D. V lost 0 bases to trimming and J lost 2 bases, with 5 bases between them. The germline V gene encodes CDR1 MNHEY and CDR2 SVGAGI. The CDR3 is 14 amino acids.

This chain links TRBV2 with TRBJ1-1; D not certain. Germline values: CDR1 SNHLY, CDR2 FYNNEI. With 9 bases removed from V and 0 bases from J, the gap between germline ends came to 5 bases. The CDR3 has 11 amino acids. The CDR3 bases are TGTGCCAGTTATTTGAACACTGAAGCTTTCTTT. As protein: CASYLNTEAFF.

The V and J genes are TRBV5-4 and TRBJ2-1, with D hard to call. The germline V gene has CDR1 SGHNT and CDR2 YYREEE (reference sequence). The V and J ends lost 6 bases and 0 bases respectively, with 13 bases between them. There are 15 residues in the CDR3. CDR3 sequence: CASKTTSSSYNEQFF. The CDR3 region has the DNA TGTGCCAGCAAAACGACCTCTAGCTCCTACAATGAGCAGTTCTTC.

Remarks on this clone: The same CDR3 can be traced to other DNA sequences in this sample. The chain carries TRBV9 and TRBJ1-2, with 7 bases fitting TRBD1. Germline loops: CDR1 SGDLS, CDR2 YYNGEE. Losses at the gene ends were 5 bases for V and 1 base for J; bases not matched to a gene: 5. The CDR3 spans 14 residues. The CDR3 DNA follows: TGTGCCAGCAGGACGCGGGACAGTAACTATGGCTACACCTTC. This encodes CASRTRDSNYGYTF.

The CDR3 protein is CASSVEGVGTGAYNEQFF. The CDR3 nucleotides are TGTGCCAGCAGCGTAGAAGGTGTGGGGACAGGGGCCTACAATGAGCAGTTCTTC. The chain joins TRBV9 to TRBJ2-1; 10 nucleotides match TRBD1. This CDR3 comprises 18 residues. Germline V gene data show CDR1 as SGDLS and CDR2 as YYNGEE. Trimming took 0 bases from V and 2 from J; bases not matched to a gene: 8.

The chain has TRBV5-1 and TRBJ2-3, with D uncertain. The V end was cut by 0 bases, the J end by 1 base, with 3 bases between. CDR3 length: 13 residues. The germline CDR1 and CDR2 sequences are SGHRS and YFSETQ. The chain's CDR3 is CASSLVGTDTQYF. In DNA form, the CDR3 reads TGCGCCAGCAGCTTGGTAGGCACAGATACGCAGTATTTT.

V gene TRBV19 combines with J gene TRBJ1-5, with D unresolved. V lost 2 bases and J 3 bases, leaving 5 bases between the germline ends. Germline CDR1 reads LNHDA; CDR2 reads SQIVND (reference sequence). This CDR3 is built from 13 residues. The CDR3 spells CASSITVNQPQHF. The CDR3 DNA sequence: TGTGCCAGTAGTATAACGGTCAATCAGCCCCAGCATTTT.

The chain uses TRBV19 and TRBJ2-2; no firm D call. There are 12 residues in the CDR3. Germline lookup yields CDR1 LNHDA and CDR2 SQIVND (reference sequence). The ends were cut back, 3 bases at V and 9 bases at J, with 8 bases in the middle. Here the CDR3 DNA reads TGTGCCAGTAGTATTCTGGCCCGGGAGCTGTTTTTT. This translates into CASSILARELFF.

This chain connects TRBV18 to TRBJ2-3; maybe TRBD1 (6 bases). This CDR3 has 15 residues. Trimming pared 6 bases from V and 2 bases from J, leaving 15 bases between. Germline CDR1 KGHSH, CDR2 LQKENI. The CDR3 DNA reads as TGTGCCAGCTCCCCGGACAGCAAAGTCACAGATACGCAGTATTTT. It codes for CASSPDSKVTDTQYF.

The V and J genes are TRBV15 and TRBJ2-1; 9 nucleotides align to TRBD1. V trimming: 6 bases; J trimming: 4 bases; junction bases outside the gene matches: 7. CDR1 is LNHNV and CDR2 is YYDKDF in the germline V gene (reference sequence). There are 15 residues in the CDR3. This CDR3 reads CATRERGQGYNEQFF. CDR3 nucleotides: TGTGCCACCAGGGAAAGGGGACAGGGTTACAATGAGCAGTTCTTC.

The chain carries TRBV4-2 and TRBJ2-1; D is ambiguous. The length of the CDR3 is 13 residues. The V end lost 1 base, the J end lost 4 bases, and 5 bases lay between the germline ends. Germline-derived CDR1 and CDR2 are LGHNA and YNFKEQ. As DNA, the CDR3 is TGTGCCAGCAGCCAAGGCGAGTACAATGAGCAGTTCTTC. Translated, it gives CASSQGEYNEQFF.

The chain couples TRBV6-5 to TRBJ2-7; a weak D match, TRBD2 (7 bases). V was shortened by 8 bases and J by 7 bases, with 18 bases between the two germline ends. The germline V gene encodes CDR1 MNHEY and CDR2 SVGAGI. The CDR3 totals 13 residues. The CDR3 region is CASSEGGAREQYF. The CDR3 DNA reads TGTGCCAGCTCGGAAGGGGGGGCGCGGGAGCAGTACTTC.

This chain uses TRBV10-3 with TRBJ1-2; TRBD1 is a possible D gene (5 bases). This CDR3 is built from 13 residues. Germline V gene data show CDR1 as ENHRY and CDR2 as SYGVKD. Between the trimmed V and J ends, which lost 8 bases and 5 bases, there was a span of 15 bases. The CDR3, as DNA: TGTGCCATCGGGGATGGAGGGGTTTATGGCTACACCTTC. It is translated as CAIGDGGVYGYTF.

This chain uses TRBV7-9 with TRBJ2-2; D is undetermined. This CDR3 is built from 15 residues. Trimming pared 4 bases from V and 0 bases from J, leaving 9 bases between. In germline, CDR1 is SEHNR, CDR2 FQNEAQ (reference sequence). CDR3 nucleotide sequence: TGTGCCAGCAGCTCCAGGATTTCGAACACCGGGGAGCTGTTTTTT. It encodes CASSSRISNTGELFF.

This clone was detected only a few times. The chain uses TRBV7-9 and TRBJ1-6; no reliable D call. The V end was cut by 4 bases, the J end by 4 bases, with 8 bases between. Germline CDR1 is SEHNR and CDR2 is FQNEAQ (reference sequence). CDR3 length: 14 amino acids. The CDR3: CASSSRGYNSPLHF. The CDR3 region has the DNA TGTGCCAGCAGCTCCCGAGGGTATAATTCACCCCTCCACTTT.

This sequence joins TRBV9 and TRBJ2-7, with TRBD2 identical over 13 bases. The CDR3 extends over 17 amino acids. Germline V lookup: CDR1 SGDLS, CDR2 YYNGEE. The V gene end was trimmed by 2 bases and the J gene end by 5 bases; junction bases not matched to a gene: 10. CDR3 DNA sequence: TGTGCCAGCAGCGTTGGAACGCGACTAGCGGGGGGCAACGAGCAGTACTTC. This translates into CASSVGTRLAGGNEQYF.

The chain combines TRBV19 with TRBJ2-7, with TRBD1 matching over 10 bases. The CDR3 totals 14 residues. Germline CDR1 LNHDA, CDR2 SQIVND (reference sequence). V lost 5 bases to trimming and J lost 3 bases; unmatched junction nucleotides: 4. The CDR3 loop reads CASSVGQGDYEQYF. The CDR3 nucleotides read TGTGCCAGTAGTGTTGGACAGGGGGACTACGAGCAGTACTTC.

The chain joins TRBV9 to TRBJ2-2, with D unresolved. V was cut by 2 bases and J by 0 bases, with 11 bases left in between. This CDR3 has 16 amino acids. The germline gives CDR1 SGDLS, CDR2 YYNGEE. The CDR3 DNA is TGTGCCAGCAGCGTCATACCGGTCGCGAACACCGGGGAGCTGTTTTTT. Encoded protein: CASSVIPVANTGELFF.

The V and J genes are TRBV7-2 and TRBJ1-5; possibly TRBD1 for D (6 bases). The germline V and J ends were trimmed by 2 bases and 5 bases, with 13 bases remaining between them. This CDR3 comprises 15 residues. Germline lookup yields CDR1 SGHTA and CDR2 FQGNSA. The CDR3 region is CASSLRRDTYQPQHF. In DNA, the CDR3 is TGTGCCAGCAGCTTACGCCGGGACACCTATCAGCCCCAGCATTTT.

The V and J genes are TRBV2 and TRBJ2-5; 7 bases match TRBD1. Trimming at V came to 7 bases and at J to 4 bases, leaving 6 bases not matched to a gene. Germline assignment: CDR1 SNHLY and CDR2 FYNNEI. This CDR3 comprises 13 residues. The CDR3 nucleotides read TGTGCCAGCACGTGGGGACAGCTAGAGACCCAGTACTTC. Encoded protein: CASTWGQLETQYF.

This chain connects TRBV6-5 to TRBJ1-6; 7 bases agree with TRBD1. CDR1 and CDR2 from the germline V gene are MNHEY and SVGAGI. The CDR3 extends over 15 amino acids. Losses at the gene ends were 6 bases for V and 9 bases for J; bases not matched to a gene: 11. CDR3 sequence reads: CASSLGQALRSPLHF. CDR3 DNA: TGTGCCAGCAGCCTCGGACAGGCCTTGCGTTCACCCCTCCACTTT.

J is TRBJ2-1 and V is TRBV15, with D tentatively TRBD2 (5 bases). The CDR3 has 16 residues. Germline lookup yields CDR1 LNHNV and CDR2 YYDKDF (reference sequence). Between the trimmed V and J ends, which lost 0 bases and 4 bases, there was a span of 13 bases. CDR3 amino acids: CATSRDHSGTYNEQFF. In DNA, the CDR3 is TGTGCCACCAGCAGAGATCACAGCGGTACGTACAATGAGCAGTTCTTC.

This clone occurred once. The chain couples TRBV18 to TRBJ2-3, with a tentative D call TRBD2 (6 bases). V was clipped by 3 bases and J by 5 bases, with 9 bases between them. Germline V gene lookup returns CDR1 KGHSH and CDR2 LQKENI. This CDR3 is 13 amino acids long. The CDR3 region is CASSPTAGDTQYF. CDR3 in DNA: TGTGCCAGCTCACCGACAGCGGGAGATACGCAGTATTTT.

V is TRBV6-5 and J is TRBJ2-7; 10 bases match TRBD1. CDR1 and CDR2 (germline): MNHEY, SVGAGI. V was clipped by 5 bases and J by 7 bases; unmatched bases: 11. CDR3 length: 15 amino acids. CDR3 nucleotides: TGTGCCAGCAGTCGAGGGACAGGGGCGGTGGATGAGCAGTACTTC. Its translation: CASSRGTGAVDEQYF.

The V call is TRBV6-5, the J call TRBJ1-1, with TRBD1 identical over 9 bases. The germline gives CDR1 MNHEY, CDR2 SVGAGI. V was pared by 6 bases and J by 1 base, with 6 bases of the junction left unmatched. This CDR3 is 15 amino acids long. The CDR3 spells CASRRRTGENTEAFF. As DNA, the CDR3 is TGTGCCAGCAGACGACGGACAGGGGAGAACACTGAAGCTTTCTTT.

Only a few counts were recorded for this clone. This chain joins TRBV27 and TRBJ1-3, with D possibly matching TRBD1 (6 bases). Germline values: CDR1 MNHEY, CDR2 SMNVEV (reference sequence). CDR3 length equals 14 residues. Trimming cost V 6 bases and J 2 bases, with 11 bases left between them. The CDR3 is CASSPSGAGNTIYF. CDR3 nucleotides: TGTGCCAGCAGCCCCTCAGGGGCTGGAAACACCATATATTTT.